This note documents a single T cell receptor beta chain sequence. Germline V gene sequence: CDR1 MGHRA, CDR2 YSYEKL. The CDR3 consists of 14 residues. V was pared by 4 bases and J by 2 bases, with 12 bases between. This sample was included in a study of cytomegalovirus exposure and HLA in healthy donors. Here immunoSEQ multiplex PCR was the method, and the copy in TCRdb shows in-frame clones only, minus some. This table holds roughly 80,000 clones, about nine tenths found once. This chain links TRBV4-1 with TRBJ2-7; D remains unclear. This sequence was found in a man aged 25-40 years in good health and CMV-seronegative. Sequencing was carried out using PBMCs. This chain's CDR3 is CASSLLGGAYEQYF. The DNA for the CDR3 is TGCGCCAGCAGCCTCCTCGGCGGTGCCTACGAGCAGTACTTC.